This T cell receptor (beta chain) was observed in a study of OX40 agonist ivuxolimab in advanced cancers. V gave up 2 bases and J gave up 7 bases; unmatched junction bases: 7. This CDR3 comprises 15 residues. Germline values: CDR1 SGHTA, CDR2 FQGNSA. Profiled with immunoSEQ multiplex PCR; TCRdb holds only in-frame clones, not every one. The sample holds tens of thousands of clones, just under 75% seen once. The V and J genes are TRBV7-2 and TRBJ2-1; 8 positions agree with TRBD2. Specimen: CD4+ or CD8+ T cells sorted from blood, collected in a trial of the OX40 agonist ivuxolimab. The sequence was obtained from an adult with an advanced solid tumor such as melanoma, head and neck, liver or kidney cancer. CDR3 sequence (DNA): TGTGCCAGCAGCTTACGGGCGGGGGGACTTAATGAGCAGTTCTTC. Translated: CASSLRAGGLNEQFF.